The 19 T cell receptor beta chains reported below all come from one sample, sequenced in a study of regulatory T cells in long-lasting Graves disease. The TCR beta library used iRepertoire HTBI primers with Arm-PCR amplification of CDR3. TCRdb called the multiplex PCR reads again in MiXCR, with one record for every CDR3 protein. The sample consists of around 450,000 distinct CDR3 sequences, roughly 15% of them appearing once. Regarding time point: newly diagnosed GD, antithyroid drugs for less than 3 months. Construction of the TCR library relied on RNA isolated from PBMCs. The sample was also linked to a second study, of T cells in Graves' hyperthyroidism and ophthalmopathy.

The sequencing used peripheral blood mononuclear cells (PBMCs), collected at new diagnosis, from a patient treated with antithyroid drugs. Receptor source: a man between 40 and 49 years old with Graves disease.

Only a few counts were recorded for this clonotype. The V and J genes are TRBV29-1 and TRBJ1-4; no reliable D call. This CDR3 comprises 10 residues. CDR1 SQVTM and CDR2 ANQGSEA come from the germline V gene. Deletions cut 6 bases from V and 10 bases from J, with 9 bases between. The CDR3 region is CSVLLGKLFF. The CDR3 bases are TGCAGCGTCCTACTAGGAAAACTGTTTTTT.

The genes are TRBV6-1 and TRBJ2-2; D might be TRBD1 or TRBD2, each matching 7 bases. The V gene lost 6 bases and the J gene lost 5 bases, with 22 bases spanning the gap. In germline, CDR1 is MNHNS, CDR2 SASEGT. The CDR3 runs to 17 residues. CDR3 nucleotide sequence: TGTGCCAGCAGCTCCAGACAGGGACTAATGGGGACCGGGGAGCTGTTTTTT. It encodes CASSSRQGLMGTGELFF.

Ten or more counts support this clonotype. The rearrangement joins TRBV6-2 or TRBV6-3 to TRBJ2-7; TRBD1 matches at 10 bases. The CDR3 has 15 amino acids. Germline V gene sequence: CDR1 MNHEY, CDR2 SVGEGT. V gave up 5 bases and J gave up 7 bases; unmatched junction bases: 11. CDR3 in amino acids: CASSGPGTGVREQYF. The CDR3 coding sequence is TGTGCCAGCAGTGGTCCCGGGACAGGGGTTCGTGAGCAGTACTTC.

This rearrangement joins TRBV5-6 to TRBJ2-1, with D tentatively TRBD1 or TRBD2 (6 bases each). The CDR3 has 14 amino acids. V gave up 3 bases and J gave up 3 bases, with 10 bases separating them. Germline V gene data show CDR1 as SGHDT and CDR2 as YYEEEE. The DNA for the CDR3 is TGTGCCAGCAGCTCGGGGGCAGTCTACAATGAGCAGTTCTTC. As protein: CASSSGAVYNEQFF. Using reference TRBV5-6 and TRBJ2-1 for the parts outside the CDR3, the full variable domain is DAGVTQSPTHLIKTRGQQVTLRCSPKSGHDTVSWYQQALGQGPQFIFQYYEEEERQRGNFPDRFSGHQFPNYSSELNVNALLLGDSALYLCASSSGAVYNEQFFGPGTRLTVL.

This clonotype was counted at least ten times. The V call is TRBV5-5, the J call TRBJ1-4, with 7 bases lining up with TRBD1. In germline, CDR1 is SGHKS, CDR2 YYEKEE (reference sequence). V was clipped by 4 bases and J by 3 bases; unmatched bases: 15. The CDR3 has 18 amino acids. The CDR3 region is CASSTANRGFGSNEKLFF. The CDR3 DNA reads TGTGCCAGCAGCACTGCAAACAGGGGATTTGGGTCTAATGAAAAACTGTTTTTT.

The chain links TRBV30 to TRBJ2-7; TRBD2 matches 9 bases. J was trimmed by 0 bases and V by 0 bases; bases with no gene match: 9. Germline CDR1 and CDR2: GTSNPN and SVGIG (reference sequence). CDR3 length equals 17 residues. In DNA form, the CDR3 reads TGTGCCTGGAGTGTACGGCCTAGCGGGATTAACTCCTACGAGCAGTACTTC. Its translation is CAWSVRPSGINSYEQYF.

This chain uses TRBV7-9 with TRBJ2-6; 7 bases map to TRBD2. After removal of 4 bases from V and 12 bases from J, the junction contained 9 bases not matched to a gene. The CDR3 totals 14 residues. Germline V gene lookup returns CDR1 SEHNR and CDR2 FQNEAQ (reference sequence). CDR3 bases: TGTGCCAGCAGCTCCCCCGGGAGGATTTTCGTCCTGACTTTC. This gives the protein CASSSPGRIFVLTF.

This clonotype was found a few times. The chain joins TRBV5-5 to TRBJ1-1; TRBD1 matches at 10 bases. CDR1 SGHKS and CDR2 YYEKEE come from the germline V gene (reference sequence). This CDR3 contains 18 residues. The J segment lost 1 base and the V segment lost 6 bases, leaving 15 bases of the junction unmatched. The chain's CDR3 is CASNRGPGQGRTNTEAFF. DNA of the CDR3: TGTGCCAGCAATAGAGGACCGGGACAGGGGAGGACGAACACTGAAGCTTTCTTT.

V and J are TRBV7-2 and TRBJ1-6, with 8 bases aligning to TRBD1. The CDR3 runs 15 residues. Trimming cost V 2 bases and J 8 bases; bases outside gene matches: 5. In germline, CDR1 is SGHTA, CDR2 FQGNSA. The CDR3 nucleotides are TGTGCCAGCAGCTTACAGGGGGCGCGTGATTCACCCCTCCACTTT. Encoded protein: CASSLQGARDSPLHF.

This clonotype was recorded at least ten times. The rearrangement links TRBV28 to TRBJ2-1, with D possibly being TRBD2 (6 bases). The CDR3 runs to 14 residues. Germline loops: CDR1 MDHEN, CDR2 SYDVKM. V dropped 7 bases and J dropped 10 bases, with 20 bases sitting between them. CDR3: CASIPGTAGREQFF. CDR3 sequence (DNA): TGTGCCAGCATCCCCGGGACGGCGGGGAGGGAGCAGTTCTTC.

This clonotype was detected ten times or more. The chain couples TRBV18 to TRBJ1-5; D not certain. The CDR3 runs to 13 residues. Germline V gene sequence: CDR1 KGHSH, CDR2 LQKENI. Trimming stripped 3 bases from V and 3 bases from J, with 6 bases between. CDR3 region: CASSPTANQPQHF. The CDR3 nucleotides are TGTGCCAGCTCACCTACAGCCAATCAGCCCCAGCATTTT.

This clonotype has a handful of counts. The rearrangement links TRBV5-1 to TRBJ2-1; TRBD2 agrees at 9 bases. Germline trimming cut 0 bases from V and 8 bases from J; bases unmatched to any gene: 6. The CDR3 contains 15 residues. The germline gives CDR1 SGHRS, CDR2 YFSETQ. The CDR3 protein is CASSLESSGSYEQFF. The CDR3 region has the DNA TGCGCCAGCAGCTTGGAGAGTAGCGGGAGCTATGAGCAGTTCTTC. Full variable domain (missing parts from reference TRBV5-1 and TRBJ2-1): KAGVTQTPRYLIKTRGQQVTLSCSPISGHRSVSWYQQTPGQGLQFLFEYFSETQRNKGNFPGRFSGRQFSNSRSEMNVSTLELGDSALYLCASSLESSGSYEQFFGPGTRLTVL.

This clonotype was detected ten times or more. This sequence joins TRBV2 and TRBJ2-7; the D is unclear. Germline loops: CDR1 SNHLY, CDR2 FYNNEI. V was trimmed by 2 bases and J by 0 bases, leaving 8 bases between them. This CDR3 spans 14 amino acids. The CDR3 loop reads CASSETESSYEQYF. CDR3 in DNA: TGTGCCAGCAGTGAAACAGAAAGCTCCTACGAGCAGTACTTC.

This clonotype came up many times. V gene TRBV27 combines with J gene TRBJ1-5; 10 bases agree with TRBD1. Germline-derived CDR1 and CDR2 are MNHEY and SMNVEV (reference sequence). There are 16 residues in the CDR3. The ends lost 5 bases at V and 2 bases at J; junction bases unmatched: 6. The CDR3, as DNA: TGTGCCAGCAGTACCCGACAGGGGGCCGGCAATCAGCCCCAGCATTTT. Its translation: CASSTRQGAGNQPQHF.

This clonotype was observed a few times. The CDR3 nucleotides are TGTGCCACCAGAAGCGGGAGGGCCGACAATGAGCAGTTCTTC. Protein product: CATRSGRADNEQFF. The gene calls are TRBV28 and TRBJ2-1; 10 bases map to TRBD2. With V trimmed by 10 bases and J by 5 bases, 8 bases remained unmatched. The CDR3 runs 14 residues. The germline gives CDR1 MDHEN, CDR2 SYDVKM.

This clonotype was recorded many times. The V call is TRBV30, the J call TRBJ2-7, with 12 bases that match TRBD1. Germline V CDR1 and CDR2: GTSNPN, SVGIG (reference sequence). Trimming at V came to 1 base and at J to 7 bases, leaving 8 bases not matched to a gene. The CDR3 extends over 15 amino acids. Here the CDR3 reads CAWSGGGTGGMEQYF. The CDR3 bases are TGTGCCTGGAGTGGAGGTGGGACAGGGGGCATGGAGCAGTACTTC.

This clonotype was detected ten times or more. At one of its ends the junction is not consistent with the germline gene, which may arise from a read error. This chain uses TRBV5-1 with TRBJ2-2; D is undetermined. CDR1 is SGHRS, CDR2 YFSETQ, per germline. This CDR3 is built from 11 residues. The CDR3: CASSITGELFF. CDR3 bases: TGTGCCAGCAGCATCACCGGGGAGCTGTTTTTT.

The gene calls are TRBV7-9 and TRBJ1-5, with 7 bases aligning to TRBD1. V shed 5 bases, J shed 3 bases, and the junction held 7 bases outside the gene matches. In germline, CDR1 is SEHNR, CDR2 FQNEAQ (reference sequence). This CDR3 spans 15 amino acids. The CDR3 reads CASSPDRKDNQPQHF. DNA of the CDR3: TGTGCCAGCAGCCCGGACAGGAAAGACAATCAGCCCCAGCATTTT.

This clonotype was picked up many times. The gene calls are TRBV20-1 and TRBJ2-7; TRBD2 agrees at 10 bases. CDR3 length: 15 residues. Looked up from germline, CDR1 is DFQATT and CDR2 is SNEGSKA (reference sequence). With 3 bases clipped from V and 7 bases from J, the junction kept 12 bases outside the gene matches. This CDR3 reads CSASAGLAGVREQYF. CDR3 DNA: TGCAGTGCTAGTGCGGGGCTAGCGGGAGTAAGGGAGCAGTACTTC.